The 17 T cell receptor beta chains given below trace back to one sample, sequenced in a study of shared clonotypes between healthy human individuals. Clones were read by immunoSEQ multiplex PCR, and TCRdb kept only the in-frame ones, dropping some. The sample consists of a few million clones, approximately 90% of them appearing once. The material sequenced was naive CD4+ T cells from PBMCs. Subset meaning: CD45RA+ positively selected. All receptors derive from a man aged 18 to 30 in good health. Some clones in this sample may be carry-over from other donors' samples.

The V gene is TRBV29-1, the J gene TRBJ2-1; D not certain. Germline CDR1 and CDR2: SQVTM and ANQGSEA. The CDR3 consists of 13 residues. Trimming pared 0 bases from V and 2 bases from J, leaving 5 bases between. The CDR3 spells CSVEDRTYNEQFF. CDR3 bases: TGCAGCGTTGAAGATCGCACCTACAATGAGCAGTTCTTC.

DNA for the CDR3: TGTGCCAGCAGCCTCCTTAATACGCAGTATTTT. This translates into CASSLLNTQYF. The chain employs TRBV6-5 and TRBJ2-3; D is unresolved. CDR3 length: 11 residues. Trimming shortened V by 6 bases and J by 7 bases, and 8 bases separated the two germline ends. Germline V CDR1 and CDR2: MNHEY, SVGAGI.

The V call is TRBV11-2, the J call TRBJ2-3; perhaps TRBD2 as D (5 bases). There are 16 residues in the CDR3. Trimming took off 5 bases at V and 6 bases at J, with 21 bases between the two ends. Germline CDR1 is SGHAT and CDR2 is FQNNGV. The DNA for the CDR3 is TGTGCCAGCAGCACGGAGGCCGAACTCTATTTCGATACGCAGTATTTT. It translates to CASSTEAELYFDTQYF.

The J gene is TRBJ1-2, the V gene TRBV6-1; a weak D match, TRBD1 (5 bases). The CDR3 has 16 residues. V dropped 3 bases and J dropped 6 bases, with 20 bases sitting between them. Germline loops: CDR1 MNHNS, CDR2 SASEGT. In nucleotides, the CDR3 is TGTGCCAGCAGTGATGGGGGAGAGGGAATCGCCCATGGCTACACCTTC. Translating it yields CASSDGGEGIAHGYTF.

CDR3 coding DNA: TGCGCCAGCAGCGCCCCCGAGGCAACTGGGGCCAACGTCCTGACTTTC. It is translated as CASSAPEATGANVLTF. The rearrangement uses TRBV5-1 and TRBJ2-6; D uncertain. Germline CDR1 reads SGHRS; CDR2 reads YFSETQ. The CDR3 consists of 16 residues. Deletions cut 4 bases from V and 2 bases from J, with 13 bases between.

The genes are TRBV6-1 and TRBJ1-2, with TRBD1 as a possible D gene (5 bases). The CDR3 has 15 residues. With 3 bases removed from V and 5 bases from J, the gap between germline ends came to 16 bases. Germline V gene data show CDR1 as MNHNS and CDR2 as SASEGT. As DNA, the CDR3 is TGTGCCAGCAGTGAGGGCCCCCGCGGGGCGTATGGCTACACCTTC. Its protein product is CASSEGPRGAYGYTF.

Comment on this clone: The same CDR3 is also encoded by other DNA sequences in this sample. The rearrangement uses TRBV20-1 and TRBJ2-1; no clear D gene. Germline values: CDR1 DFQATT, CDR2 SNEGSKA (reference sequence). V lost 2 bases, J lost 10 bases, and 6 bases lay in between. This CDR3 has 10 residues. The CDR3 region has the DNA TGCAGTGCTAGAAAAGGCGAGCAGTTCTTC. It specifies CSARKGEQFF.

This chain links TRBV29-1 with TRBJ1-1; 12 bases fit TRBD1. Trimming took 7 bases from V and 1 from J; bases not matched to a gene: 16. The germline gives CDR1 SQVTM, CDR2 ANQGSEA. There are 18 residues in the CDR3. Written as DNA, the CDR3 is TGCAGCGCTGACCCTCCCTGGGACAGGGGGCGAGGGAACACTGAAGCTTTCTTT. Amino acids: CSADPPWDRGRGNTEAFF.

The CDR3 is CASSENKRGQSTDTQYF. For the CDR3, the DNA is TGTGCCAGCAGTGAGAATAAAAGGGGACAGAGCACAGATACGCAGTATTTT. The chain employs TRBV6-1 and TRBJ2-3; 7 bases line up with TRBD1. The germline CDR1 and CDR2 sequences are MNHNS and SASEGT. Germline trimming cut 3 bases from V and 0 bases from J; bases unmatched to any gene: 9. The CDR3 runs to 17 residues.

The gene calls are TRBV14 and TRBJ2-2, with a weak D call TRBD2 (5 bases). Germline V gene sequence: CDR1 SGHDN, CDR2 FVKESK. V was clipped by 2 bases and J by 4 bases, with 8 bases between them. The length of the CDR3 is 14 residues. The DNA of the CDR3 is TGTGCCAGCAGCCAAACTAGAAGCACCGGGGAGCTGTTTTTT. This gives the protein CASSQTRSTGELFF. The full variable domain, with the rest looked up from reference TRBV14 and TRBJ2-2, is EAGVTQFPSHSVIEKGQTVTLRCDPISGHDNLYWYRRVMGKEIKFLLHFVKESKQDESGMPNNRFLAERTGGTYSTLKVQPAELEDSGVYFCASSQTRSTGELFFGEGSRLTVL.

The rearrangement joins TRBV15 to TRBJ1-5; D ambiguous. From germline, CDR1 is LNHNV and CDR2 YYDKDF (reference sequence). The CDR3 is made up of 15 amino acids. The germline V and J ends were trimmed by 0 bases and 1 base, with 7 bases remaining between them. CDR3 sequence reads: CATSREGSSNQPQHF. For the CDR3, the DNA is TGTGCCACCAGCAGAGAGGGGTCCAGCAATCAGCCCCAGCATTTT.

In this sample, this clone turned up once. This sequence joins TRBV11-2 and TRBJ2-7; 12 bases map to TRBD2. Per the germline V gene, CDR1 is SGHAT and CDR2 is FQNNGV. V shed 5 bases, J shed 3 bases, and the junction held 17 bases outside the gene matches. CDR3 length: 19 amino acids. CDR3 DNA sequence: TGTGCCAGCAGCCCCCGTCCCCTAGCGGGAGGGCCAGGAAGCTACGAGCAGTACTTC. The encoded protein is CASSPRPLAGGPGSYEQYF.

The chain carries TRBV27 and TRBJ1-2; TRBD1 matches at 8 bases. This CDR3 contains 15 residues. Germline trimming cut 6 bases from V and 2 bases from J; bases unmatched to any gene: 8. Germline-derived CDR1 and CDR2 are MNHEY and SMNVEV (reference sequence). The CDR3 sequence is CASSANRGVNYGYTF. The CDR3 DNA follows: TGTGCCAGCAGCGCGAACAGGGGGGTAAACTATGGCTACACCTTC.

The gene calls are TRBV5-1 and TRBJ2-2; 12 nucleotides match TRBD2. CDR3 length: 15 amino acids. The germline V gene has CDR1 SGHRS and CDR2 YFSETQ. The ends lost 4 bases at V and 4 bases at J; junction bases unmatched: 2. CDR3 sequence (DNA): TGCGCCAGCAGCCGACTAGCGGGAGCCACCGGGGAGCTGTTTTTT. This sequence encodes CASSRLAGATGELFF.

As to this clone: Other DNA sequences within the sample encode an identical CDR3. The J gene is TRBJ1-1, the V gene TRBV7-8; the D is unclear. Looked up from germline, CDR1 is SGHVS and CDR2 is FQNEAQ. This CDR3 region has 14 residues. Deletions cut 1 base from V and 1 base from J, with 7 bases between. CDR3 sequence reads: CASSLVHGNTEAFF. In DNA form, the CDR3 reads TGTGCCAGCAGCTTAGTCCACGGGAACACTGAAGCTTTCTTT.

This rearrangement joins TRBV6-5 to TRBJ1-1; D ambiguous. Germline V lookup: CDR1 MNHEY, CDR2 SVGAGI. The CDR3 covers 16 residues. V was cut by 2 bases and J by 0 bases, with 13 bases left in between. In nucleotides, the CDR3 is TGTGCCAGCAGTTACCTCCGGGGTCGGATGAACACTGAAGCTTTCTTT. Residues: CASSYLRGRMNTEAFF.

The chain is built from TRBV25-1 and TRBJ2-1; D may be TRBD1 or TRBD2 (5 bases each). The V and J ends lost 6 bases and 6 bases respectively, with 15 bases between them. The CDR3 has 14 residues. Germline V gene sequence: CDR1 MGHDK, CDR2 SYGVNS. The CDR3: CASRAAGTTNEQFF. In DNA form, the CDR3 reads TGTGCCAGCAGAGCAGCCGGGACGACCAATGAGCAGTTCTTC.